This T cell receptor (beta chain) was recovered during a study of blood T cell repertoires in COVID-19. On the study more broadly: Sources were T cells, B-cell-depleted T cells, or PBMCs; the material itself was cDNA or gDNA.

The CDR3 spans 13 residues. Germline lookup yields CDR1 GTSNPN and CDR2 SVGIG (reference sequence). Trimming shortened V by 2 bases and J by 4 bases, and 9 bases separated the two germline ends. Only in-frame clones appear in the TCRdb table, and some are missing; sequencing was by immunoSEQ multiplex PCR. Of fewer than 180,000 clones listed, 75% to 90% are singletons. The chain combines TRBV30 with TRBJ1-3; D remains unclear. The sequenced sample was peripheral blood. The TCR was taken from a man aged 70-80 years with acute or convalescent COVID-19. The CDR3 DNA reads as TGTGCCTGGAGTATTACAGAGGGAAACACCATATATTTT. Its protein is CAWSITEGNTIYF.